These 22 T cell receptor beta chains share one sample of origin, sequenced in a study of cytomegalovirus exposure and HLA in healthy donors. The study ran its PCR with 60 Vbeta and 13 Jbeta primers. Assay used: immunoSEQ multiplex PCR; TCRdb lists only in-frame clones, some missing. Of around 170,000 clones detected, more than 65% appear once; the ten largest clones hold less than 2.5%. The sequencing sample was made of PBMCs. The receptors here all came from a young woman in good health and CMV-seropositive.

This clone was recorded only once. V is TRBV9 and J is TRBJ2-3; 8 bases match TRBD2. The germline V gene encodes CDR1 SGDLS and CDR2 YYNGEE. The J segment lost 3 bases and the V segment lost 4 bases, leaving 10 bases of the junction unmatched. This CDR3 is built from 16 residues. The CDR3, as DNA: TGTGCCAGCAGCCCTTCAGGCCGGGAGGGGACAGATACGCAGTATTTT. It yields the protein CASSPSGREGTDTQYF.

This chain connects TRBV4-1 to TRBJ2-7; 7 bases map to TRBD2. Germline V CDR1 and CDR2: MGHRA, YSYEKL. Losses at the gene ends were 1 base for V and 2 bases for J; bases not matched to a gene: 8. The CDR3 has 16 residues. As DNA, the CDR3 is TGCGCCAGCAGCCAAGGGACGGGAGGAGGGACCTACGAGCAGTACTTC. Protein sequence: CASSQGTGGGTYEQYF.

The rearrangement links TRBV5-1 to TRBJ2-7; TRBD1 matches 9 bases. The CDR3 is 14 residues long. V lost 3 bases, J lost 6 bases, and 7 bases stayed unmatched. Germline lookup yields CDR1 SGHRS and CDR2 YFSETQ. DNA of the CDR3: TGCGCCAGCAGCTGGGGACAGGGAATGGCCGAGCAGTACTTC. This codes for CASSWGQGMAEQYF.

The J gene is TRBJ2-7, the V gene TRBV5-6, with D uncertain. CDR1 is SGHDT and CDR2 is YYEEEE in the germline V gene. Trimming removed 0 bases at V and 7 bases at J, with 5 bases between. CDR3 length: 11 amino acids. CDR3 protein: CASSLVQEQYF. The CDR3 DNA is TGTGCCAGCAGCTTGGTCCAGGAGCAGTACTTC.

V is TRBV6-1 and J is TRBJ2-7, with a weak D call TRBD1 (6 bases). With 1 base removed from V and 1 base from J, the gap between germline ends came to 8 bases. The CDR3 loop spans 14 amino acids. CDR1 is MNHNS and CDR2 is SASEGT in the germline V gene. The CDR3 reads CASSEDRVSYEQYF. The CDR3 region has the DNA TGTGCCAGCAGTGAAGACAGGGTTTCCTACGAGCAGTACTTC.

This clone was seen a single time. This chain links TRBV11-2 with TRBJ2-1; 11 nucleotides match TRBD2. Germline V gives CDR1 SGHAT, CDR2 FQNNGV. The CDR3 has 13 amino acids. V lost 5 bases to trimming and J lost 10 bases; unmatched junction nucleotides: 4. CDR3 amino acids: CASSPRLAGEQFF. In DNA form, the CDR3 reads TGTGCCAGCAGCCCAAGACTAGCGGGAGAGCAGTTCTTC.

This clone came up once. The genes are TRBV7-9 and TRBJ1-2; 8 bases are shared with TRBD1. The CDR3 runs to 16 residues. Germline CDR1 reads SEHNR; CDR2 reads FQNEAQ (reference sequence). After removal of 0 bases from V and 2 bases from J, the junction contained 5 bases not matched to a gene. CDR3 sequence reads: CASSLAFDRGNYGYTF. The CDR3 DNA reads TGTGCCAGCAGCTTAGCGTTCGACAGGGGAAACTATGGCTACACCTTC.

The chain uses TRBV5-1 and TRBJ1-1; 7 nucleotides agree with TRBD1. Germline CDR1 and CDR2: SGHRS and YFSETQ. This CDR3 spans 14 amino acids. V gave up 0 bases and J gave up 5 bases; unmatched junction bases: 4. The CDR3 reads CASSLEGGRTEAFF. CDR3 bases: TGCGCCAGCAGCTTGGAAGGGGGCCGGACTGAAGCTTTCTTT.

The chain uses TRBV10-1 and TRBJ2-2; 7 nucleotides match TRBD1. The CDR3 length is 15 residues. V lost 0 bases, J lost 6 bases, and 4 bases stayed unmatched. Germline values: CDR1 WNHNN, CDR2 SYGVQD (reference sequence). This CDR3 is CASSESGDSAGELFF. DNA for the CDR3: TGCGCCAGCAGTGAGTCGGGGGACAGTGCCGGGGAGCTGTTTTTT.

This clone was detected a few times. The chain couples TRBV6-1 to TRBJ1-3; 8 nucleotides line up with TRBD1. V lost 2 bases and J lost 1; bases outside the gene matches: 4. This CDR3 is built from 16 residues. The germline CDR1 and CDR2 sequences are MNHNS and SASEGT. The CDR3 protein is CASSERTGPSGNTIYF. The CDR3 DNA reads TGTGCCAGCAGTGAACGGACAGGGCCATCTGGAAACACCATATATTTT.

The CDR3 DNA reads TGTGCCATCAGTGAGGGACAGCTCCAAGAGACCCAGTACTTC. Its protein product is CAISEGQLQETQYF. The V call is TRBV10-3, the J call TRBJ2-5, with D perhaps matching TRBD1 (6 bases). Between the trimmed V and J ends, which lost 2 bases and 1 base, there was a span of 8 bases. The CDR3 consists of 14 residues. Germline V gene sequence: CDR1 ENHRY, CDR2 SYGVKD.

The chain is built from TRBV6-5 and TRBJ2-1; D unclear. Per the germline V gene, CDR1 is MNHEY and CDR2 is SVGAGI. This CDR3 has 15 residues. The V and J ends lost 0 bases and 3 bases respectively, with 9 bases between them. Here the CDR3 reads CASSYSPGHYNEQFF. In DNA form, the CDR3 reads TGTGCCAGCAGTTACTCACCAGGCCACTACAATGAGCAGTTCTTC.

This sequence joins TRBV6-1 and TRBJ1-2; no clear D gene. V lost 6 bases, J lost 7 bases, and 15 bases lay in between. Per germline, CDR1 MNHNS and CDR2 SASEGT. The CDR3 loop spans 13 amino acids. CDR3 in amino acids: CASRKGARAGYTF. Here the CDR3 DNA reads TGTGCCAGCAGGAAAGGAGCGAGGGCTGGCTACACCTTC.

This chain joins TRBV7-9 and TRBJ2-7; D not resolved. Germline assignment: CDR1 SEHNR and CDR2 FQNEAQ (reference sequence). Trimming pared 5 bases from V and 3 bases from J, leaving 14 bases between. This CDR3 has 14 amino acids. CDR3 DNA: TGTGCCAGCAGCGTCCTGAACAGCTACTACGAGCAGTACTTC. Residues: CASSVLNSYYEQYF.

Only one count was recorded for this clone. The rearrangement joins TRBV5-1 to TRBJ2-5; D may be TRBD1 (6 bases). Per germline, CDR1 SGHRS and CDR2 YFSETQ. With 0 bases removed from V and 2 bases from J, the gap between germline ends came to 8 bases. The length of the CDR3 is 14 residues. The CDR3 protein is CASSLGTAQETQYF. DNA of the CDR3: TGCGCCAGCAGCTTGGGGACAGCACAAGAGACCCAGTACTTC.

J is TRBJ2-2 and V is TRBV13; 11 bases map to TRBD2. The CDR3 has 15 amino acids. Per germline, CDR1 PRHDT and CDR2 FYEKMQ (reference sequence). V lost 5 bases, J lost 6 bases, and 5 bases stayed unmatched. The CDR3 coding sequence is TGTGCCAGCAGCATAGCGGGGGGGAGCGCCGGGGAGCTGTTTTTT. Translating gives CASSIAGGSAGELFF.

This clone showed up just a few times. The chain recombines TRBV7-8 with TRBJ1-2; 8 bases line up with TRBD1. J gave up 3 bases and V 8 bases, and 5 bases lay outside the gene matches. From germline, CDR1 is SGHVS and CDR2 FQNEAQ. The CDR3 has 13 residues. CDR3: CASAPGQDYGYTF. The CDR3 DNA follows: TGTGCCAGCGCCCCGGGACAGGACTATGGCTACACCTTC.

This chain joins TRBV4-1 and TRBJ2-5; 9 bases agree with TRBD2. The CDR3 has 14 amino acids. Germline CDR1 reads MGHRA; CDR2 reads YSYEKL. Trimming at V came to 4 bases and at J to 5 bases, leaving 5 bases not matched to a gene. The CDR3 loop reads CASSLGLAGETQYF. Written as DNA, the CDR3 is TGCGCCAGCAGCCTCGGGCTAGCGGGGGAGACCCAGTACTTC.

In this sample, this clone turned up a few times. This chain joins TRBV7-2 and TRBJ1-2; no firm D call. Germline-derived CDR1 and CDR2 are SGHTA and FQGNSA. Between the trimmed V and J ends, which lost 2 bases and 4 bases, there was a span of 8 bases. This CDR3 has 13 amino acids. The CDR3 sequence: CASSLNYGYGYTF. CDR3 DNA: TGTGCCAGCAGCTTAAACTACGGCTATGGCTACACCTTC.

This chain joins TRBV7-6 and TRBJ2-3; 9 bases match TRBD2. The CDR3 runs to 20 residues. CDR1 and CDR2 (germline): SGHVS, FNYEAQ. V lost 4 bases to trimming and J lost 2 bases; unmatched junction nucleotides: 19. Written as DNA, the CDR3 is TGTGCCAGCAGCTCCCGTGCTGGCGGGGGGGCCATAGGAGTCACAGATACGCAGTATTTT. Protein product: CASSSRAGGGAIGVTDTQYF.

As DNA, the CDR3 is TGTGCCAGCAGCTTGAGCGGGAACTATGGCTACACCTTC. The encoded protein is CASSLSGNYGYTF. The rearrangement uses TRBV5-6 and TRBJ1-2; D gene uncertain. Germline CDR1 and CDR2: SGHDT and YYEEEE. The length of the CDR3 is 13 residues. V was shortened by 1 base and J by 2 bases, with 6 bases between the two germline ends. The full variable domain, its missing parts supplied by reference TRBV5-6 and TRBJ1-2, is DAGVTQSPTHLIKTRGQQVTLRCSPKSGHDTVSWYQQALGQGPQFIFQYYEEEERQRGNFPDRFSGHQFPNYSSELNVNALLLGDSALYLCASSLSGNYGYTFGSGTRLTVV.

The count of this clone is one. The gene calls are TRBV27 and TRBJ1-2; 10 bases are shared with TRBD1. V lost 2 bases and J lost 5; bases outside the gene matches: 5. Looked up from germline, CDR1 is MNHEY and CDR2 is SMNVEV (reference sequence). CDR3 length: 15 residues. The DNA of the CDR3 is TGTGCCAGCAGTTTAATCGGACAGGGGGTTTATGGCTACACCTTC. Its translation is CASSLIGQGVYGYTF.